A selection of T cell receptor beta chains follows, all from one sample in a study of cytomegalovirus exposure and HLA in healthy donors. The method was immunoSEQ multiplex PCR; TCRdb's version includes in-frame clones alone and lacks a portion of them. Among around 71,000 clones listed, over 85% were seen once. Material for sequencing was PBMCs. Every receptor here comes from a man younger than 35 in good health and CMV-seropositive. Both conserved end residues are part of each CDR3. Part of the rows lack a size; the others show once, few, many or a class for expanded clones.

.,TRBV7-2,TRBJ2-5,CASSSPLAGGETQYF
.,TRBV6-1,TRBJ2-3,CASSEDDGGGGDTQYF
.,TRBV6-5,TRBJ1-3,CARAEISGNTIYF
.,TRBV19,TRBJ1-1,CASGRVGENTEAFF
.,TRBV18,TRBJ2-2,CASSLGTGELFF
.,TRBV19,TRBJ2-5,CASSKGTGPTWTETQYF
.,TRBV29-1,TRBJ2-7,CSVGGRAGGPAYEQYF
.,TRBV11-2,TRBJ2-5,CASSLPDRVKTQYF
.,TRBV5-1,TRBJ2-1,CASSLVDSEQFF
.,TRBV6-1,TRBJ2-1,CASSEARGGLSNEQFF
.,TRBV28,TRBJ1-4,CASRKGTGGNEKLFF
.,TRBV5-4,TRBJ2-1,CASSTSSGGYNEQFF
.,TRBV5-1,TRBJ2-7,CASSLAYRESYEQYF
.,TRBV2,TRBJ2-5,CASGAVEETQYF
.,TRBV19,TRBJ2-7,CASSITRGYEQYF
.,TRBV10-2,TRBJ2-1,CASRALFPSGDYNEQFF
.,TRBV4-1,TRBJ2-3,CASSDRGHFGTDTQYF
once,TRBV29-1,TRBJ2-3,CSVGLAGTRTDTQYF
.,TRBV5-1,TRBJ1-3,CASSLDHGSGNTIYF
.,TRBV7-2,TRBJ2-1,CASSLITDNEQFF
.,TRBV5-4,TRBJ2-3,CASSPTAADTQYF
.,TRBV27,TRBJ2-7,CASSLRDRPYEQYF
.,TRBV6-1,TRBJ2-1,CASTLAGYNEQFF
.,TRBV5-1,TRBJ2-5,CASSFTDPQETQYF